This T cell receptor beta chain originates from a study of T cell repertoires in cytomegalovirus infection. This clonotype was counted between two and nine times. Its specificity is not known. This CDR3 has 15 residues. The V gene's germline CDR1 is SGHVS and CDR2 FQNEAQ. The ends were cut back, 0 bases at V and 4 bases at J, with 10 bases in the middle. TCRdb analysed the reads with MiXCR anew, one entry per CDR3 protein. The data contain some 150,000 distinct CDR3 sequences, around 32% of them singletons. This TCR derives from a human donor in good health (CMV status not recorded). Some clones in this sample may be carry-over from other donors' samples. The specimen comprised CD8+ T cells from cultured PBMCs, sampled from culture after CMV antigen stimulation. The chain is built from TRBV7-8 and TRBJ1-5, with D maybe TRBD1 (6 bases). The CDR3 protein is CASSLARGGNQPQHF. In DNA form, the CDR3 reads TGTGCCAGCAGCTTAGCTAGGGGGGGGAATCAGCCCCAGCATTTT.